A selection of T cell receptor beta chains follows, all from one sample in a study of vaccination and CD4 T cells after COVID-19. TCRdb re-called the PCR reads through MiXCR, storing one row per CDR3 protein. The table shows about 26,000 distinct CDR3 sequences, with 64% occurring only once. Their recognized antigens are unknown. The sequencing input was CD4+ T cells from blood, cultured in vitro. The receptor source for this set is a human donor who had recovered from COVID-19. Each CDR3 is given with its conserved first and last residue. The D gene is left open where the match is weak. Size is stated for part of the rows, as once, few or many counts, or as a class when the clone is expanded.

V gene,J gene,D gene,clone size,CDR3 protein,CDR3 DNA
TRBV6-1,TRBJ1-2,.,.,CASSDEADPMGYGYTF,TGTGCCAGCAGTGATGAGGCAGATCCTATGGGCTATGGCTACACCTTC
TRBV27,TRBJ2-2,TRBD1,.,CASSFHRGRTGELFF,TGTGCCAGCAGTTTTCACAGGGGGCGGACCGGGGAGCTGTTTTTT
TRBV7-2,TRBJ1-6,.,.,CASRQGPYNSPLHF,TGTGCCAGCAGACAGGGTCCCTATAATTCACCCCTCCACTTT
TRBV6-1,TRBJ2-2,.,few,CASRDRDKNTGELFF,TGTGCCAGCAGGGACCGGGACAAGAACACCGGGGAGCTGTTTTTT
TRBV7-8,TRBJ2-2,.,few,CASRQRETNTGELFF,TGTGCCAGCCGCCAACGCGAGACGAACACCGGGGAGCTGTTTTTT
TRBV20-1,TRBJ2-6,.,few,CSARTSGGANVLTF,TGCAGTGCTAGAACGTCTGGTGGGGCCAACGTCCTGACTTTC
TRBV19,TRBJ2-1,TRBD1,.,CASSQYGQGANNEQFF,TGTGCCAGTAGCCAATACGGACAGGGGGCTAACAATGAGCAGTTCTTC
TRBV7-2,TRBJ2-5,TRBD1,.,CASSLGGQGGQETQYF,TGTGCCAGCAGCTTAGGGGGACAGGGCGGGCAAGAGACCCAGTACTTC
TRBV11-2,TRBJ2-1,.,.,CASSLSKGTEQFF,TGTGCCAGCAGCTTAAGTAAAGGGACGGAGCAGTTCTTC
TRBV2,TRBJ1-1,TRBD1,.,CASSTGAGGAFF,TGTGCCAGTTCGACAGGGGCCGGTGGAGCTTTCTTT
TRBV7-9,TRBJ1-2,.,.,CAQGAQNYGYTF,TGTGCCCAAGGGGCACAGAACTATGGCTACACCTTC
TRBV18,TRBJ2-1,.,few,CASSPQGNEQFF,TGTGCCAGCTCACCACAGGGCAATGAGCAGTTCTTC
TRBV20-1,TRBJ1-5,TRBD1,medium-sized,CSAARDRGEQPQHF,TGCAGTGCTGCCCGGGACAGGGGGGAACAGCCCCAGCATTTT
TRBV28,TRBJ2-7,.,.,CASSLWLVYEQYF,TGTGCCAGCAGTTTATGGCTAGTCTACGAGCAGTACTTC
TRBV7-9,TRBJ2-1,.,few,CASNRGSSYNEQFF,TGTGCCAGTAACCGGGGGAGCTCCTACAATGAGCAGTTCTTC
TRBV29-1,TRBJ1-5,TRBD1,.,CSVRTGNNQPQHF,TGCAGCGTGCGGACAGGGAACAATCAGCCCCAGCATTTT
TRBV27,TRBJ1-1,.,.,CASSYRLYTEAFF,TGTGCCAGCAGTTATAGATTGTACACTGAAGCTTTCTTT
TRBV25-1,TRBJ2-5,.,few,CASSEIQGSGETQYF,TGTGCCAGCAGTGAAATCCAGGGAAGCGGGGAGACCCAGTACTTC
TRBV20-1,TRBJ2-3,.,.,CSAIFRGGPHGDTQYF,TGCAGTGCGATCTTTCGGGGAGGCCCCCACGGAGATACGCAGTATTTT
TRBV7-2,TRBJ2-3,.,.,CASSLAGRGTSTDTQYF,TGTGCCAGCAGCTTAGCAGGCCGAGGAACTAGCACAGATACGCAGTATTTT
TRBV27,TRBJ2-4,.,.,CASSPLSRNIQYF,TGTGCCAGCAGTCCGCTCTCAAGAAACATTCAGTACTTC
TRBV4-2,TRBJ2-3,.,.,CASSQVRGGRGTDTQYF,TGTGCCAGCAGCCAAGTAAGAGGTGGGAGGGGGACAGATACGCAGTATTTT